This is a list of T cell receptor beta chains from one sample in a study of T-cell memory formation after mild COVID-19. TCRdb reprocessed the 5' RACE reads via MiXCR and lists one record per CDR3 protein. The sample records around 410,000 distinct CDR3 sequences, 23% being singletons. The specimen was PBMCs or a T cell subset sorted from them (not recorded which). These receptor sequences come from an adult woman who had mild COVID-19 (a few samples of this study predate the infection). Cell type and time point are not known. CDR3s leave out the opening cysteine and the closing phenylalanine or tryptophan. The D gene is left open where the match is weak.

TRBV20-1	.	TRBJ2-5	SASGGLIQETQY
TRBV9	.	TRBJ2-1	ASSVPPGGAMYNEQF
TRBV18	.	TRBJ2-4	ASSPRHTDIQY
TRBV7-3	.	TRBJ2-6	ASSFPGSPGANVLT
TRBV2	.	TRBJ1-2	ASSDNSYGYT
TRBV25-1	.	TRBJ2-7	ASSELVPEGGNEQY
TRBV15	TRBD1	TRBJ1-1	ATSRTGGTGIEAF
TRBV6-2/TRBV6-3	.	TRBJ1-6	ASKISGDNSPLH
TRBV5-1	TRBD1	TRBJ2-7	ASSVRQGSLYEQY
TRBV20-1	.	TRBJ2-7	SASADSYEQY
TRBV7-2	.	TRBJ2-1	ASSFRAQNEQF
TRBV29-1	TRBD2	TRBJ2-5	SVEDRTSGFETQY
TRBV7-8	TRBD1	TRBJ1-1	ASSLGGTGENTEAF
TRBV5-1	TRBD1	TRBJ1-4	ASSVRTGAEKLF
TRBV7-6	.	TRBJ1-1	ASSLVPGMNTEAF
TRBV5-1	.	TRBJ1-2	ASTPRGTNYGYT
TRBV5-1	TRBD2	TRBJ2-1	ASGGGRSSYNEQF
TRBV5-1	.	TRBJ1-1	ASSERPGERAEAF
TRBV6-5	.	TRBJ1-5	ASSPREGGNQPQH
TRBV4-1	.	TRBJ1-1	ASSQADPRAEAF
TRBV7-9	.	TRBJ2-5	ASSPTLDQETQY
TRBV19	.	TRBJ2-5	ASSRSTYETQY
TRBV11-3	TRBD2	TRBJ2-7	ASSLGSGSPYEQY
TRBV24-1	.	TRBJ2-5	ATSDLHGSTGETQY
TRBV20-1	.	TRBJ1-5	SARGGAHQPQH
TRBV12-3/TRBV12-4	.	TRBJ1-2	ASSYRVGPVGYGYT
TRBV11-3	.	TRBJ2-7	ASSLPRQVLREQY
TRBV7-9	.	TRBJ2-3	ASSSFRGTTGADTQY
TRBV12-3/TRBV12-4	TRBD1	TRBJ2-1	ASIPGQGRVSEQF
TRBV7-8	.	TRBJ1-3	ASSLAGWPGNTIY
TRBV7-2	.	TRBJ1-5	ASSLDYQPQH
TRBV12-3/TRBV12-4	.	TRBJ1-5	ASSLMGGESNQPQH
TRBV4-3	.	TRBJ2-7	ASSQTGRPTACEQY
TRBV29-1	.	TRBJ2-2	SVAEEGVTGELF
TRBV7-9	TRBD1	TRBJ2-2	ATIGQVNTGELF
TRBV29-1	TRBD2	TRBJ2-1	SVGGLAPEQF
TRBV10-2	.	TRBJ1-1	ASSVLSNTEAF
TRBV27	TRBD1	TRBJ1-6	ASPLDRGKPWGKNSPLH
TRBV29-1	.	TRBJ2-1	SVGVLMQF
TRBV18	.	TRBJ2-6	ASTEPGANVLT
TRBV9	.	TRBJ1-5	ASSVGGHQPQH
TRBV7-2	TRBD1	TRBJ1-6	ASSLVGTDNSPLH
TRBV5-1	.	TRBJ2-3	ASAEGTGFGTDTQY
TRBV27	TRBD1	TRBJ2-1	ASTDRGSYNEQF
TRBV7-3	.	TRBJ2-5	ASSSHEVETQY
TRBV2	.	TRBJ2-7	ASRHPIGTRQY
TRBV6-5	TRBD2	TRBJ2-2	ASSFLGLAKSQTGELF
TRBV18	.	TRBJ1-4	ASSGDGPNEKLF
TRBV4-1	.	TRBJ2-5	ASSSLVRLEQETQY
TRBV12-3/TRBV12-4	.	TRBJ2-1	ASAGGITTGDEQF